This T cell receptor (beta chain) comes out of a study of T-cell reconstitution after alpha-beta-depleted transplantation in children. This CDR3 has 15 residues. The ends were cut back, 6 bases at V and 2 bases at J, with 17 bases in the middle. Unique molecular identifiers tagged the TCRbeta library. TCRdb independently ran MiXCR on the PCR reads; one entry per CDR3 protein. Of some 200,000 distinct CDR3 sequences listed, about a tenth are singletons. There are many counts of this clonotype. Source: PBMCs from the stem cell graft donor, taken from the stem cell graft. This sequence was found in a human donor who donated a stem cell graft to a child with acute lymphoblastic leukemia. The chain is built from TRBV12-3 or TRBV12-4 and TRBJ2-7, with D possibly being TRBD1 (7 bases). This CDR3 reads CASRARAGQTYEQYF. CDR3 DNA: TGTGCCAGCAGGGCCAGGGCGGGACAGACCTACGAGCAGTACTTC.